The T cell receptor (beta chain) described here comes from a study of blood T cells in healthy people across ages. PCR was performed a second time for roughly 7 to 11 cycles using a sample-barcoded 5' primer and a J-beta primer mix. TCRdb itself ran the 5' RACE reads through MiXCR, one entry per CDR3 protein. The sample lists hundreds of thousands of distinct CDR3 sequences, roughly 48% occurring once. CDR1 is DFQATT and CDR2 is SNEGSKA in the germline V gene (reference sequence). Trimming removed 6 bases from V and 3 bases from J, with 15 bases in between. The CDR3 covers 13 residues. The TCR sequence derives from a man older than 75 in good health. The sample comprised blood. The chain recombines TRBV20-1 with TRBJ2-7, with D hard to call. The CDR3 DNA reads TGCAGTGCGAACCCGACTGGGATCTACGAGCAGTACTTC. Its protein product is CSANPTGIYEQYF.